This T cell receptor (beta chain) was observed in a study of blood T cell repertoires in COVID-19 (dated by TCRdb to about 2020). About the full investigation: Samples from collaborators originated in the United States, Italy and Spain and spanned both the acute and convalescent phases of COVID-19. The prospective study material was composed of cDNA or gDNA derived from T cells, B-cell-depleted T cells, or PBMCs. Subjects who had been exposed to COVID-19, were actively infected with it, or had recovered from it provided the deeply sampled blood TCRbeta repertoires that made up the dataset. The repertoires were made available in a free public database intended to serve as a resource for research on the immune response to SARS-CoV-2. The samples were drawn from two sources: the first 160 participants of the ongoing ImmuneRACE study, and some 1,300 subjects contributed by 6 global collaborators. Sample metadata almost always included a de-identified subject ID, COVID-19 status, age in years and sex. HLA class I and class II types, where available, came from metadata supplied by the sample provider rather than from assay-based typing.

Worth noting for this clone: Its antigen is unknown. Base qualities are not provided; no much larger clone lies one nucleotide away.

In the prospective study, participants were roughly 18 to 95 years old, resided in 20 to 30 geographic areas of the United States, and were enrolled through a virtual design. In the prospective study, cohorts were assigned on the basis of participant-reported clinical history obtained from a screening survey and a study questionnaire. Recovered participants in ImmuneRACE Cohort 3 were defined by two consecutive negative NP/OP PCR tests, clearance by a healthcare professional, or resolution of symptoms. In the prospective study, mobile phlebotomists collected whole blood, serum and a nasopharyngeal or oropharyngeal swab from each participant. Participants in the prospective study had the option to provide additional blood draws and questionnaires over a 2-month period. Prospective study blood samples were shipped either frozen or at room temperature before DNA extraction. TCRbeta CDR3 regions were amplified from genomic DNA by means of the immunoSEQ Assay, a bias-controlled multiplex PCR. The paper's processing steps were these. Nucleated cell counts per sample were estimated from amplification of reference gene primers within the assay. Sequence reads were collapsed and filtered to measure the absolute abundance of every unique TCRbeta CDR3 rearrangement. Productive Simpson clonality was computed per sample as the square root of Simpson's diversity index over productive rearrangements. TCRdb holds this immuneACCESS table with in-frame rearrangements only. Some clones are missing; in checked studies, unresolved V genes explain under half, and the rest has no known cause. Clone size and the V and J calls come from that table; the DNA yielded D and trimming. This sample holds hundreds of thousands of clones; approximately 90% were observed only once. The ten largest clones add up to around 16% of the sample.

Study-wide findings and limitations: The quantity of clinical and demographic metadata differed by source and by participant and was supplied without curation.

The CDR3 measures 13 amino acids from cysteine to phenylalanine. CDR3 DNA is the only sequence kept; it has 39 bases, read in frame from the first base. The germline V gene supplies CDR1 SNHLY and CDR2 FYNNEI. Trimming accounts for 6 bases at V and 4 bases at J, while the number of junction bases matched to no gene is 5. This receptor was taken from a man aged 18 to 29 who had recovered from COVID-19. The material sequenced was PBMCs or T cells enriched from blood (not recorded which). The V and J segments used are TRBV2 and TRBJ1-1; 7 central nucleotides agree with TRBD1. The CDR3 reads as follows: CASRVQGTTEAFF. The DNA sequence follows: TGTGCCAGCAGGGTACAGGGGACCACTGAAGCTTTCTTT. The CDR3 plus the reference TRBV2 and TRBJ1-1 genes for the other parts give the full variable domain: EPEVTQTPSHQVTQMGQEVILRCVPISNHLYFYWYRQILGQKVEFLVSFYNNEISEKSEIFDDQFSVERPDGSNFTLKIRSTKLEDSAMYFCASRVQGTTEAFFGQGTRLTVV.